One T cell receptor (beta chain) is described in this entry. Its target antigen remains unknown. The germline V gene provides CDR1 SGHNT and CDR2 YENEEA. The CDR3 starts with the cysteine, ends with the phenylalanine, and has 15 residues. No DNA is given. This record comes from a study of T cells expressing NK-cell markers (dated by TCRdb to the early 2020s). About the investigation overall: Under 10 donors provided sorted CD3+CD56+NKG2C+, CD3+CD56+NKG2C- and CD3+CD56-NKG2C+ T-cell subsets, whose TCR beta-chain repertoires were profiled. The eight sequenced donors were randomly selected healthy volunteers, three men and five women. Illumina HiSeq 2000/2500, MiSeq or NextSeq was used to sequence libraries as 2 x 150 bp reads. Among the eight sequenced donors, seven were HCMV-seropositive and one was HCMV-seronegative. General findings and caveats noted by the study authors: For roughly six donors, the dominant CD3+CD56+NKG2C+ clonotypes were among the top 10 CD8+ clonotypes and accounted for about 1.0-8% of CD8+ T cells. Those dominant clonotypes were again the most abundant among CD3+CD56-NKG2C+ cells in several donors, at roughly 25-65%. It remained unclear whether the expanded NKG2C-expressing T cell clones were specific for HCMV antigens.

HCMV-specific IgG was detected in serum with a commercial ELISA kit to determine HCMV serostatus. Peripheral blood mononuclear cells were isolated from blood by Ficoll density gradient centrifugation. For sequencing, an Illumina HiSeq 2000 was employed. TCR beta cDNA libraries were made by 5'RACE template switching that added a universal primer site and unique molecular identifiers. Priming for cDNA synthesis came from the TCR beta constant segment, and two successive PCR amplification steps followed. Processing in the source paper ran as follows. MIGEC handled demultiplexing of the reads and grouping by UMI, while MiTCR was used to assemble and quantify clonotypes. To exclude erroneous sequences, any TCR cDNA sequence not supported by at least two reads was discarded. The tcR package was used for downstream repertoire analysis, with clonotypes matched between fractions based on CDR3 nucleotide sequence plus V segment. VDJmatch was used to annotate antigen specificity against VDJdb, with one amino acid substitution allowed in CDR3. One entry per CDR3 protein sequence results from the TCRdb reprocessing of the reads, with DNA left out. These V and J calls derive from TCRdb rather than the authors' analysis. The sample has approximately 440,000 distinct CDR3 sequences on record. In total, the top ten clones hold 1.4% of the sample.

In this chain, TRBV11-3 is recombined with TRBJ1-4; TCRdb picks TRBD1, but there is no DNA to check that call. The source is a woman between 45 and 60 years old in good health. Donor details come from another sample of the same person, matched by shared clones. Sequencing used blood T cells: a sorted CD56 or NKG2C T cell subset, CD4+ or CD8+ T cells, or bulk PBMC T cells (not recorded which). The CDR3 region reads CASSKSGRRNEKLFF.